A selection of T cell receptor beta chains follows, all from one sample in a study of cytomegalovirus exposure and HLA in healthy donors. Using immunoSEQ multiplex PCR, the repertoire was profiled, and TCRdb retains in-frame clones only, with some absent. Its listing shows about 72,000 clones. The material sequenced was PBMCs. All receptors derive from a man aged 40-49 years in good health and CMV-seronegative. Both conserved end residues are part of each CDR3. The D gene is left open where the match is weak.

v_gene,d_gene,j_gene,len,CDR3aa,CDR3nt
TRBV6-1,TRBD2,TRBJ2-1,14,CASSSRTSGGAQFF,TGTGCCAGCAGTTCCCGGACTAGCGGGGGGGCACAGTTCTTC
TRBV11-2,TRBD1,TRBJ2-7,17,CASSAKRDSISSYEQYF,TGTGCCAGCAGCGCCAAACGGGACAGCATAAGCTCCTACGAGCAGTACTTC
TRBV27,-,TRBJ1-1,11,CASRSYTEAFF,TGTGCCAGCAGGAGCTACACTGAAGCTTTCTTT
TRBV6-5,-,TRBJ2-1,15,CASSTRTGYGNEQFF,TGTGCCAGCAGTACTCGCACAGGCTATGGGAATGAGCAGTTCTTC
TRBV19,-,TRBJ2-2,12,CASGAYTGELFF,TGTGCCAGCGGAGCTTACACCGGGGAGCTGTTTTTT
TRBV15,-,TRBJ1-6,14,CATSGHIYNSPLHF,TGTGCCACCAGTGGTCACATCTATAATTCACCCCTCCACTTT
TRBV5-1,-,TRBJ2-4,14,CASSLESGKNIQYF,TGCGCCAGCAGCTTGGAGTCCGGGAAAAACATTCAGTACTTC
TRBV6-5,-,TRBJ1-6,14,CASRLRGSPSPLHF,TGTGCCAGCAGACTAAGGGGCAGCCCTTCACCCCTCCACTTT
TRBV7-9,TRBD1,TRBJ1-2,16,CASSFPPGQGAYGYTF,TGTGCCAGCAGCTTTCCTCCGGGACAGGGGGCCTATGGCTACACCTTC
TRBV19,TRBD2,TRBJ2-4,17,CASSPTRGELAKNIQYF,TGTGCCAGTAGCCCCACACGGGGGGAGCTAGCCAAAAACATTCAGTACTTC
TRBV6-5,-,TRBJ2-5,15,CASTGVAAGEETQYF,TGTGCCAGCACAGGGGTTGCGGCAGGGGAAGAGACCCAGTACTTC
TRBV29-1,TRBD2,TRBJ2-3,15,CSVVQLAGGTDTQYF,TGCAGCGTTGTCCAGCTAGCGGGGGGCACAGATACGCAGTATTTT
TRBV15,-,TRBJ1-2,15,CATSRGTGTNYGYTF,TGTGCCACCAGCAGAGGGACTGGTACTAACTATGGCTACACCTTC
TRBV5-4,-,TRBJ2-2,18,CASSLFRGAVGNTGELFF,TGTGCCAGCAGCTTGTTCCGGGGGGCAGTTGGGAACACCGGGGAGCTGTTTTTT
TRBV2,-,TRBJ1-5,16,CASTRGGEYSNQPQHF,TGTGCCAGCACCCGAGGGGGGGAATATAGCAATCAGCCCCAGCATTTT
TRBV11-1,TRBD1,TRBJ1-6,15,CASSPTGTDNSPLHF,TGTGCCAGCAGCCCAACCGGGACAGACAATTCACCCCTCCACTTT
TRBV7-2,-,TRBJ2-7,14,CASSPAGRTYEQYF,TGTGCCAGCAGCCCCGCGGGGAGAACCTACGAGCAGTACTTC
TRBV5-4,TRBD2,TRBJ2-3,14,CASSSGGPGDTQYF,TGTGCCAGCAGCTCGGGGGGGCCGGGAGATACGCAGTATTTT
TRBV4-1,-,TRBJ2-2,13,CASSQVVSRELFF,TGCGCCAGCAGCCAAGTGGTTAGTAGGGAGCTGTTTTTT
TRBV28,TRBD1,TRBJ1-4,15,CASSNDRGLGEKLFF,TGTGCCAGCAGCAATGACAGGGGGCTTGGAGAAAAACTGTTTTTT
TRBV4-1,-,TRBJ1-2,15,CASSSQPQGGYGYTF,TGCGCCAGCAGCTCTCAGCCACAGGGTGGCTATGGCTACACCTTC
TRBV6-1,-,TRBJ1-5,14,CASSRPGGSQPQHF,TGTGCCAGCAGCCGACCGGGGGGATCTCAGCCCCAGCATTTT
TRBV30,-,TRBJ2-7,19,CAWSALSPLQIPLNYEQYF,TGTGCCTGGAGTGCCCTTTCCCCGCTACAGATCCCCCTAAACTACGAGCAGTACTTC
TRBV6-1,-,TRBJ1-1,15,CASSEAIRDTNEAFF,TGTGCCAGCAGTGAAGCGATCCGGGACACCAATGAAGCTTTCTTT
TRBV9,-,TRBJ2-5,12,CAKDLPRGTQYF,TGTGCCAAGGACCTCCCCCGGGGGACCCAGTACTTC
TRBV18,TRBD1,TRBJ2-2,16,CASSPPTGGITGELFF,TGTGCCAGCTCACCCCCGACAGGGGGAATCACCGGGGAGCTGTTTTTT
TRBV7-9,TRBD1,TRBJ2-2,15,CASSLGQGDTGELFF,TGTGCCAGCAGCTTAGGACAGGGGGACACCGGGGAGCTGTTTTTT
TRBV9,TRBD2,TRBJ2-2,17,CASSPLSGGMNTGELFF,TGTGCCAGCAGCCCCCTGTCCGGGGGGATGAACACCGGGGAGCTGTTTTTT
TRBV9,-,TRBJ1-5,18,CASSVGASGDYSNQPQHF,TGCGCCAGCAGCGTAGGGGCATCGGGGGATTATAGCAATCAGCCCCAGCATTTT
TRBV4-2,-,TRBJ2-6,16,CASSLLAGTGANVLTF,TGTGCCAGCAGCCTCTTGGCGGGTACTGGGGCCAACGTCCTGACTTTC